The clone carrying this T cell receptor (beta chain) is judged medium-sized. The antigen is undetermined. The data are from a study of T-cell memory formation after mild COVID-19. General study points: The study detected some responding clones in pre-infection memory, suggesting cross-reactive memory joined. Clones that contracted from day 15 to 85 were balanced CD4/CD8, while later expanders leaned CD4+.

MiXCR, applied by TCRdb to the 5' RACE reads, yields one record per CDR3 protein. Of tens of thousands of distinct CDR3 sequences listed, 5.5% to 8.5% were seen once; the top ten hold roughly 0.79%. This CDR3 contains 14 residues. Deletions cut 4 bases from V and 4 bases from J, with 13 bases between. The source is an adult who had mild COVID-19 (a few samples of this study predate the infection). Cell type and time point are not known. What was sequenced was PBMCs or a T cell subset sorted from them (not recorded which). The V call is TRBV12-3 or TRBV12-4, the J call TRBJ1-2; unclear D gene. The CDR3 spells CASSSRRGAYGYTF. DNA of the CDR3: TGTGCCAGCAGTTCACGACGGGGAGCCTATGGCTACACCTTC.